A single T cell receptor beta chain is shown here with its context. Its antigen remains unknown. Every patient experienced relapse after autologous stem cell transplantation, and brentuximab vedotin exposure varied. Trimming stripped 1 base from V and 1 base from J, with 13 bases between. Germline CDR1 ENHRY, CDR2 SYGVKD. The CDR3 totals 16 residues. The record originates from a study of PD-1 blockade in classical Hodgkin lymphoma. Assay used: immunoSEQ multiplex PCR; TCRdb lists only in-frame clones, some missing. The sample lists more than 40,000 clones, approximately 79% occurring once. Regarding the study as a whole: Only CD4+ TCR diversity, not CD8+, had risen significantly by C4D1. Reports described newly diagnosed patients as having lower baseline TCR diversity than healthy donors.

The V and J genes are TRBV10-3 and TRBJ1-1; a possible D gene is TRBD1 (6 bases). Here the sequenced sample was peripheral blood mononuclear cells (PBMCs), taken before the second cycle of nivolumab. The clonotype comes from a human donor with classical Hodgkin lymphoma. The CDR3 nucleotides are TGTGCCATCAGTGAGTGGCAGGGGCCTCCGAACACTGAAGCTTTCTTT. As protein: CAISEWQGPPNTEAFF.